The TCR beta chain under discussion was sequenced for a study of vaccination effects on CD4 cells after COVID-19 (dated by TCRdb to between 2021 and 2023). Concerning the study at large: In the ViraFEST assay, PBMC were stimulated with viral peptide pools, and antigen-specific CD4+ T cell clonotypes were then identified by expansion using TCR sequencing. Each participant got two doses of an mRNA SARS-CoV-2 vaccine, either BNT162b2 or mRNA-1273. Each well held over 1.5 million PBMC cultured in IMDM containing roughly 4.9% human AB serum, 9.5 to 10 IU/ml IL-2 and gentamicin, along with about 10 ug/ml peptides. The study compared SARS-CoV-2 spike-specific CD4+ TCR repertoires before and after mRNA vaccination in COVID-19 convalescent patients and infection-naive vaccine recipients. The full study included over 8 COVID-19 convalescent patients and a few SARS-CoV-2-naive healthy vaccine recipients. Cultures from other donors in the study were sequenced using the Oncomine TCR Beta short-read assay on an Illumina iSeq 100.

On this clone itself: No antigen is known for it. No quality values exist for individual bases; no much larger clone is one base distant.

Including the terminal cysteine and phenylalanine, the CDR3 comprises 16 residues. The read is trimmed to its CDR3 DNA, 48 bases read in frame from base 1. V is shortened by 1 base, J by 1 base, and the region joining them spans 11 bases. CDR1 and CDR2 (SGHAT, FQNNGV) derive from the germline V gene. Receptor amplification or capture employed the immunoSEQ multiplex PCR assay. DNA from the cultured, isolated CD4+ T cells was subjected to TCR beta CDR3 sequencing. The authors processed their data as follows. Non-productive TCR sequences were discarded, and reads were trimmed to the CDR3 region, with only CDR3s of 7 or more amino acids retained. Antigen-specific clonotypes were identified using the MANAFEST web app by comparison of expansion in peptide wells against reference cultures. For clones to be considered positive, expansion at FDR<0.05 versus reference and all other wells, an odds ratio above 5, and a frequency above 0.1% in two replicate wells were required. Clonotypes significantly expanded in SARS-CoV-2 spike wells and in at least one common cold coronavirus spike condition were defined as cross-reactive. Using the stringdist R package, CDR3 similarity was measured by Levenshtein distance, and unrooted trees were constructed with ape in R 3.6.1. TCRdb re-hosts the immuneACCESS table, in-frame sequences only. Its copies lack some clones; in the studies checked, an unresolved V gene accounts for under half of them, and the cause for the rest is not known. That table is the source of V, J and clone size, and D and trimming were worked out from the DNA. The sample table shows around 35,000 clones, and 65% to 80% are seen once. Over 2.5% of the sample lies in the top ten.

After around eleven days of culture, CD4+ T cells were isolated with the EasySep CD4+ T cell isolation kit. None of the healthy vaccine recipients had a prior SARS-CoV-2 infection, which was confirmed by nucleocapsid antibody tests that came back negative both before and after vaccination. On days 3 and 7, half of the culture medium was replaced with fresh IL-2-containing medium. Unless otherwise noted, each peptide stimulation condition was cultured in triplicate wells. PBMC were separated from whole blood using Ficoll-Paque Plus gradient centrifugation and were then either cryopreserved at -140C or used fresh. The QIAamp micro DNA kit was used to extract genomic DNA from the cultured CD4+ T cells. On the study overall, not on this receptor specifically: Among healthy vaccine recipients, nearly all vaccine-induced clones were SARS-CoV-2 mono-reactive, and just 1 of 255 was cross-reactive with common cold coronaviruses. Both infection-induced and vaccine-induced clones contracted markedly at late post-vaccination timepoints, which is consistent with waning T cell responses. Limitations of the study were the small number of convalescent patients and the absence of early post-infection timepoints.

The chain couples TRBV11-2 to TRBJ2-4; a tentative D match to TRBD1 spans 5 bases. This TCR came from a human donor who received a COVID-19 vaccine. The sample here was CD4+ T cells from PBMCs cultured without peptide, taken before COVID-19 vaccination. The sequence in DNA is TGTGCCAGCAGCTTAGTGCCAGGGCAGGCCAAAAACATTCAGTACTTC. The translation is CASSLVPGQAKNIQYF.